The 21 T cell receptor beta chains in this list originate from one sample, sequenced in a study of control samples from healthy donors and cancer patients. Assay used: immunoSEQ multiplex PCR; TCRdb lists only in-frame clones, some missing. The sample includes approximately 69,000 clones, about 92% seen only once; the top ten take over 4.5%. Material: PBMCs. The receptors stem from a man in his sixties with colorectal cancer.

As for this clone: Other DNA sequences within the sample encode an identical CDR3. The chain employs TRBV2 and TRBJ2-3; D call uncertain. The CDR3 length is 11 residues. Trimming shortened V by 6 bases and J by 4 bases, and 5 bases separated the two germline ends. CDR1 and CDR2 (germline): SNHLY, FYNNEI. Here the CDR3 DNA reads TGTGCCAGCAGGGGGTCAGATACGCAGTATTTT. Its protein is CASRGSDTQYF.

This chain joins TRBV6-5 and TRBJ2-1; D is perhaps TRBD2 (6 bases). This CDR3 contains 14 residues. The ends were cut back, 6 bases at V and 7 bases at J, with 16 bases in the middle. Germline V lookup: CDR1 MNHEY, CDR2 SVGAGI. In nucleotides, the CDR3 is TGTGCCAGCAGCTTCAGGGAGGCGTGGAATGAGCAGTTCTTC. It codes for CASSFREAWNEQFF.

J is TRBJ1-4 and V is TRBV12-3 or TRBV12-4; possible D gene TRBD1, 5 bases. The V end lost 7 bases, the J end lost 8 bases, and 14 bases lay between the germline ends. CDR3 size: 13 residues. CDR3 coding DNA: TGTGCCAGCACCCCGAGTCGGGGGGAAAAACTGTTTTTT. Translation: CASTPSRGEKLFF.

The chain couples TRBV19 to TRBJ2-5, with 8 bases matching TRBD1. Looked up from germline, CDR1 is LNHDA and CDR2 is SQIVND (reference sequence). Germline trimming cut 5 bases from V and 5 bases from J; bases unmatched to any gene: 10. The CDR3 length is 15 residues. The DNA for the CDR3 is TGTGCCAGTAGTGGACAGGGTATGGGACGGGAGACCCAGTACTTC. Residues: CASSGQGMGRETQYF.

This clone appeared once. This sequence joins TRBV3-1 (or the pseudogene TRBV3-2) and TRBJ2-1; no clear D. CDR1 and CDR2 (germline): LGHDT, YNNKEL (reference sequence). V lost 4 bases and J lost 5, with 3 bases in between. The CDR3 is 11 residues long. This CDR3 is CASSLNNEQFF. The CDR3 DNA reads TGTGCCAGCAGCCTCAACAATGAGCAGTTCTTC.

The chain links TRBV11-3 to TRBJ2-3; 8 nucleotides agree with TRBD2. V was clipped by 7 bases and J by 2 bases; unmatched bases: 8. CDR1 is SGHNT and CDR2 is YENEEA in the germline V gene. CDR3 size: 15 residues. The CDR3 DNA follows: TGTGCCAGCAATCGGGGGGGCTTCTACACAGATACGCAGTATTTT. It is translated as CASNRGGFYTDTQYF.

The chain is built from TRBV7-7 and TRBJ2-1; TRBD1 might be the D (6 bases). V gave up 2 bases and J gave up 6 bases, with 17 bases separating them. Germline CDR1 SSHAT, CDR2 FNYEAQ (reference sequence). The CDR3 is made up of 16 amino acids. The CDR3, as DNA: TGTGCCAGCAGCTTAAGGCCGGGACCAGGGGTCAATGAGCAGTTCTTC. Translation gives CASSLRPGPGVNEQFF. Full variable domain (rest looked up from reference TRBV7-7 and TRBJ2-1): GAGVSQSPRYKVTKRGQDVTLRCDPISSHATLYWYQQALGQGPEFLTYFNYEAQPDKSGLPSDRFSAERPEGSISTLTIQRTEQRDSAMYRCASSLRPGPGVNEQFFGPGTRLTVL.

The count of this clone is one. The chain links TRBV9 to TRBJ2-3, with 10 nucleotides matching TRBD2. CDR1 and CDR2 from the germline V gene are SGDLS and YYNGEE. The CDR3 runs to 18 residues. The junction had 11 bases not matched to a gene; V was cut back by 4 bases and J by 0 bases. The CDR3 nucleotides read TGTGCCAGCAGCTCTACTAGCGGGGTCCAGAGTAGCACAGATACGCAGTATTTT. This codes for CASSSTSGVQSSTDTQYF.

The CDR3 sequence: CASSLGPIPTNEKLFF. For the CDR3, the DNA is TGCGCCAGCAGCCTGGGGCCTATCCCAACTAATGAAAAACTGTTTTTT. The J gene is TRBJ1-4, the V gene TRBV5-1; tentatively, D is TRBD1 (5 bases). Between the trimmed V and J ends, which lost 4 bases and 0 bases, there was a span of 13 bases. The CDR3 extends over 16 amino acids. The germline V gene encodes CDR1 SGHRS and CDR2 YFSETQ.

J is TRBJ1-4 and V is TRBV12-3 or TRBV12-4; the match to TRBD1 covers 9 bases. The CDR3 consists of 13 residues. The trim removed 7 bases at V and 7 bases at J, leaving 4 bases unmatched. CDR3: CASNPGQGEKLFF. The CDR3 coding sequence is TGTGCCAGCAACCCGGGACAGGGTGAAAAACTGTTTTTT.

The CDR3 DNA is TGCGCCAGCAGCTTTGGGGGGGTCGGATCGACAGATACGCAGTATTTT. Amino acids: CASSFGGVGSTDTQYF. The rearrangement uses TRBV5-1 and TRBJ2-3, with 7 bases matching TRBD2. In germline, CDR1 is SGHRS, CDR2 YFSETQ. The trim removed 2 bases at V and 3 bases at J, leaving 9 bases unmatched. The CDR3 contains 16 residues.

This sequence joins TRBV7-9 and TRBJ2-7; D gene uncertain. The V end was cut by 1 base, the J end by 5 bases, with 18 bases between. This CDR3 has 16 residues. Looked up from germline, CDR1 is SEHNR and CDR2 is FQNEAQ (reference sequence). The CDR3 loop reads CASSLVPGATIHEQYF. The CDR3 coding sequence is TGTGCCAGCAGCTTAGTACCAGGTGCAACAATTCACGAGCAGTACTTC. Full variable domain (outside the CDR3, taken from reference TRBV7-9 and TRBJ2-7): DTGVSQNPRHKITKRGQNVTFRCDPISEHNRLYWYRQTLGQGPEFLTYFQNEAQLEKSRLLSDRFSAERPKGSFSTLEIQRTEQGDSAMYLCASSLVPGATIHEQYFGPGTRLTVT.

CDR3 DNA: TGTGCCTGGAGTGGGGAACTCGGCACCTACACCTTC. Its translation is CAWSGELGTYTF. The J gene is TRBJ1-2, the V gene TRBV30; D not resolved. The CDR3 is 12 residues long. Trimming removed 1 base at V and 10 bases at J, with 13 bases between. The germline gives CDR1 GTSNPN, CDR2 SVGIG (reference sequence).

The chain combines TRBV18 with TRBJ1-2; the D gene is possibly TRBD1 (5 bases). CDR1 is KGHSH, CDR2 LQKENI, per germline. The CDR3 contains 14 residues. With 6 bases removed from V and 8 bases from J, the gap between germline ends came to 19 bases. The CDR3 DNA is TGTGCCAGCTCCCCCCTGGGGGGGATGGAAGGCTACACCTTC. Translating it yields CASSPLGGMEGYTF.

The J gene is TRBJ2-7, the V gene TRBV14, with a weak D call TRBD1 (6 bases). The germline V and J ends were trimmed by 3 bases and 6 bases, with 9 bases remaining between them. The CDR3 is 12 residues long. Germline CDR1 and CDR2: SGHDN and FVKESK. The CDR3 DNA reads TGTGCCAGCAGCCAGCTAGGGGGCGAGCAGTACTTC. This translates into CASSQLGGEQYF. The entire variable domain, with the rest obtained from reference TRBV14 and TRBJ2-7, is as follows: EAGVTQFPSHSVIEKGQTVTLRCDPISGHDNLYWYRRVMGKEIKFLLHFVKESKQDESGMPNNRFLAERTGGTYSTLKVQPAELEDSGVYFCASSQLGGEQYFGPGTRLTVT.

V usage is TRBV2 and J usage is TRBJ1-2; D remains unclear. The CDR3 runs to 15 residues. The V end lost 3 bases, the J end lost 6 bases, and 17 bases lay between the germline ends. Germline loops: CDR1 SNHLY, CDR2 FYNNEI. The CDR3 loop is CASSDSITLTNGYTF. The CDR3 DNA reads TGTGCCAGCAGTGACTCCATCACCCTTACTAATGGCTACACCTTC.

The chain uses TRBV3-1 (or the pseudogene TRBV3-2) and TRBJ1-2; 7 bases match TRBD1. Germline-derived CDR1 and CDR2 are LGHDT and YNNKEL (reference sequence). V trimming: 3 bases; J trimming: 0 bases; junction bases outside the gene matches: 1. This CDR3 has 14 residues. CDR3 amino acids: CASSHQGANYGYTF. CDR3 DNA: TGTGCCAGCAGCCACCAGGGGGCTAACTATGGCTACACCTTC.

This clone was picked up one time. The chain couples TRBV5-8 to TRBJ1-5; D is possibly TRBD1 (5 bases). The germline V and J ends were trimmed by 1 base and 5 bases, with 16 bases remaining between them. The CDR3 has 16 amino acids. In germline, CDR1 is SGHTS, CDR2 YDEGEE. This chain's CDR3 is CASSLFDGQLDQPQHF. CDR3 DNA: TGTGCCAGCAGCTTGTTCGACGGACAACTGGATCAGCCCCAGCATTTT.

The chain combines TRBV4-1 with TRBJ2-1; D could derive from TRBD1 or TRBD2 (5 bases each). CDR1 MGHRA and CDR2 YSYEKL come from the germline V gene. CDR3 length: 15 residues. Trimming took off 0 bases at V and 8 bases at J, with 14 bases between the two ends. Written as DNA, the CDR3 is TGCGCCAGCAGCCAAGAAGGGACCCCTTCGGATGAGCAGTTCTTC. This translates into CASSQEGTPSDEQFF.

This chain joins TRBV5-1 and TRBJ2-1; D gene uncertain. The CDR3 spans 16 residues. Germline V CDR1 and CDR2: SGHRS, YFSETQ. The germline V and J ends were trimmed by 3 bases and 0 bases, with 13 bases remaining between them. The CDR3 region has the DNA TGCGCCAGCAGCTACAGACTGGGAAGCTCCTACAATGAGCAGTTCTTC. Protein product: CASSYRLGSSYNEQFF. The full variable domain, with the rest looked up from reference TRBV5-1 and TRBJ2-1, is KAGVTQTPRYLIKTRGQQVTLSCSPISGHRSVSWYQQTPGQGLQFLFEYFSETQRNKGNFPGRFSGRQFSNSRSEMNVSTLELGDSALYLCASSYRLGSSYNEQFFGPGTRLTVL.

The CDR3 DNA sequence: TGTGCCAGCAGCCAAGACGGGAGGGGCAACACTGAAGCTTTCTTT. The encoded protein is CASSQDGRGNTEAFF. The chain recombines TRBV3-1 (or the pseudogene TRBV3-2) with TRBJ1-1; the D gene is possibly TRBD1 (5 bases). Germline assignment: CDR1 LGHDT and CDR2 YNNKEL (reference sequence). Trimming took 0 bases from V and 2 from J, leaving 10 bases between them. The CDR3 is made up of 15 amino acids.